The TCR beta chain under discussion was sequenced for a study of read filtering for tumor transcriptome and immune sequencing. Study summary: After DNase treatment, RNA was made into whole-transcriptome libraries. TCR-mapped reads were about 3.5 to 10.27 million with IR-seq versus about 85 to 1,300 with RNA-seq.

The germline V gene encodes CDR1 WNHNN and CDR2 SYGVQD (reference sequence). The CDR3 is 13 amino acids. V was cut by 6 bases and J by 4 bases, with 12 bases left in between. This library used 300 to 500 ng RNA and molecular barcoded adaptors spanning alpha/delta and beta/gamma chains. TCRdb re-called the reads with MiXCR, one entry per CDR3 protein. In the table there are roughly 56,000 distinct CDR3 sequences, about 19% of which are singletons. In this sample, this clonotype turned up many times. Its matching antigen is unknown. Study results and limitations: Sorted CD138-negative bone marrow cells were not purified T cells.

Material: a population of CD138-negative cells sorted from bone marrow. The clonotype comes from a donor aged 40 or over with multiple myeloma. The V call is TRBV10-1, the J call TRBJ1-1, with D unresolved. Written as DNA, the CDR3 is TGCGCCAGCAGCAATTACCGTTCCACTGAAGCTTTCTTT. Translating it yields CASSNYRSTEAFF.